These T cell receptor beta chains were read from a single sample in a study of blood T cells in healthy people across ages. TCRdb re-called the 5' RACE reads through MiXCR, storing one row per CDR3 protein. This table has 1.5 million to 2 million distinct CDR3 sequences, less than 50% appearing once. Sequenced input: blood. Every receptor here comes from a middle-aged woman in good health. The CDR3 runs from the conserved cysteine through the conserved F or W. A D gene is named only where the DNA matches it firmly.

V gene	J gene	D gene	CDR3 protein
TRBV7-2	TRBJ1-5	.	CASSLLSLYSNQPQHF
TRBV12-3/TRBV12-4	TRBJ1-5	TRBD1	CASSPTGMSNQPQHF
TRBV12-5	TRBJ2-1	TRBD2	CASGLVLAGYHNEQFF
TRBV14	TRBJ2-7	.	CASSQEGRGSRTGYEQYF
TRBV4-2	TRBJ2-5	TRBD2	CASSQNSGTSGQETQYF
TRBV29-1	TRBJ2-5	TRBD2	CSVVALAGETQYF
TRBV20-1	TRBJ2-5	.	CSAREGGGRETQYF
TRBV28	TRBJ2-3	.	CASSFDTQYF
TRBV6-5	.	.	CASSYSEGGPIQYF
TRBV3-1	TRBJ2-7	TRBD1	CASSPVGTGPYEQYF
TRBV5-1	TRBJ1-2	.	CASSEDGDVYGYTF
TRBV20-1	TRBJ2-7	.	CSALRGSSSYEQYF
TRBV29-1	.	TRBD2	CSVEDGTSGRYEQYF
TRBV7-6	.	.	CASSSYQGYEQYF
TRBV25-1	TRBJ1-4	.	CASSELQGGREKLFF
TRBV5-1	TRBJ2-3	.	CASSLGSPSTDTQYF
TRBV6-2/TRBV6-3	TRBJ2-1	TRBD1	CASSLGQGAQEQFF
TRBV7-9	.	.	CASSTYRAYEQYF
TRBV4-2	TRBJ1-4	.	CASSQVRDGDEKLFF
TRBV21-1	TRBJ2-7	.	CASSKGGQGCYEQYF
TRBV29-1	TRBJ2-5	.	CSVVSASQETQYF
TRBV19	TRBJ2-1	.	CASSIDWGAGTYNEQFF
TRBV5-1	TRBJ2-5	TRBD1	CASSRLDREQETQYF
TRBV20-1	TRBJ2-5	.	CSARPRTRNQETQYF
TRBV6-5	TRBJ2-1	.	CASRWDGTDREQFF
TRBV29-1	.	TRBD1	CSVLQGALSEQYF
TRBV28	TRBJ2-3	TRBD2	CASSPGTSEADTQYF
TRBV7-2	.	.	CASSLGGRVEETQYF
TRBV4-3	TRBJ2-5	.	CASSQESGETQYF
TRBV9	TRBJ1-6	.	CASSVADNSNSPLHF
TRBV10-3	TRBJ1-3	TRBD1	CAISAIGDSVLSGNTIYF
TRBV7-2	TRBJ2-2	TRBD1	CASSWRQGATGELFF
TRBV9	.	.	CASSVTPFTYEQYF
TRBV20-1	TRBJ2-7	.	CSASGWQGIVYEQYF
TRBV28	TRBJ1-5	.	CASSSRHPPQPQHF
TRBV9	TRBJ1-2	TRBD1	CASSVVGQSYGYTF
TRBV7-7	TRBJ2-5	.	CASSLDGPRETQYF
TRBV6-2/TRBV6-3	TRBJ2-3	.	CASSPGTPGGQYF
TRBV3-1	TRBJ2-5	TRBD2	CASTIQRGGRETQYF
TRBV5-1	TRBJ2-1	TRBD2	CASSSSPGTSGDYYYNEQFF
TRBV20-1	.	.	CSARQGKETQYF
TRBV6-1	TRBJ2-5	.	CASTKLRAGETQYF
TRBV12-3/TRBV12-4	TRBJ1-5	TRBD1	CASSLTGTGQPQHF
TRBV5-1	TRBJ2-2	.	CASSLGRQGPNTGELFF
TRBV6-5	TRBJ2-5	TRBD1	CASSYGQGAETQYF
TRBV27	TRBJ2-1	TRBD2	CASAGGRSYNEQFF
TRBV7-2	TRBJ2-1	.	CASSPRGPLRDEQFF
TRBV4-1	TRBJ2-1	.	CASSQDSAVVYNEQFF
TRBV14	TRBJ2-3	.	CASSRHGSTDTQYF
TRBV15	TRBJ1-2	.	CATSMPQGYGYTF
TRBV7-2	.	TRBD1	CASSFDRGGQETQYF